What follows is one T cell receptor beta chain and its context. Recruitment covered under 25 US areas and drew participants whose ages spanned 18 to 89 years. As handled by the study authors: Estimated nucleated cell counts came from reference gene primer amplification. Profiling relied on immunoSEQ multiplex PCR, and the TCRdb table lists in-frame clones only, not all of them. For V, J and clone size, that table is used; D and trimming come from the DNA. The data contain 200,000 to 250,000 clones, about 86% of them seen just once; the ten biggest clones take up about 4%. V was trimmed by 6 bases and J by 0 bases, leaving 18 bases between them. The V gene's germline CDR1 is LNHDA and CDR2 SQIVND (reference sequence). This CDR3 has 17 amino acids. This entry comes from a study of blood T cell repertoires in COVID-19.

Sequencing was done on a sample of PBMCs or T cells enriched from blood (not recorded which). This clonotype originated in a woman in her 30s who had been exposed to COVID-19. V is TRBV19 and J is TRBJ1-5; D call uncertain. CDR3 in amino acids: CASSADTTTDSNQPQHF. The CDR3 DNA is TGTGCCAGTAGCGCAGACACCACGACCGATAGCAATCAGCCCCAGCATTTT. Full variable domain (rest looked up from reference TRBV19 and TRBJ1-5): DGGITQSPKYLFRKEGQNVTLSCEQNLNHDAMYWYRQDPGQGLRLIYYSQIVNDFQKGDIAEGYSVSREKKESFPLTVTSAQKNPTAFYLCASSADTTTDSNQPQHFGDGTRLSIL.